This TCR beta chain comes out of a study of response to subunit inactivated influenza vaccine. Study-level results: Authors proposed each seasonal influenza vaccination draws in few new T cells.

In TCRdb, the RT-PCR reads were re-called with MiXCR into one record per CDR3 protein. The sample includes 590,000 or so distinct CDR3 sequences, 13% to 15% of them seen just once. Worth noting for this clonotype: Its antigen is not known.

Germline trimming cut 2 bases from V and 5 bases from J; bases unmatched to any gene: 6. The CDR3 contains 16 residues. The germline V gene has CDR1 SNHLY and CDR2 FYNNEI. The receptor comes from a man in his forties or fifties who received an inactivated influenza vaccine. The sample in question was PBMCs from blood, obtained roughly 2 weeks before vaccination. The rearrangement joins TRBV2 to TRBJ2-2, with 9 bases that match TRBD2. CDR3 bases: TGTGCCAGCAGTGAAAGGCTAGCGGGGCTAACCGGGGAGCTGTTTTTT. This translates into CASSERLAGLTGELFF.